What follows describes a single TCR beta chain. This CDR3 contains 17 residues. From germline, CDR1 is KGHSH and CDR2 LQKENI. V lost 2 bases and J lost 0; bases outside the gene matches: 8. Primers: 60 Vbeta forward and 13 Jbeta reverse. The data were produced by immunoSEQ multiplex PCR, yet TCRdb's version contains in-frame clones alone and is incomplete. The sample lists about 150,000 clones, approximately 79% occurring once. The sample comes from a study of cytomegalovirus exposure and HLA in healthy donors. The sequence came from a woman between 40 and 50 years old in good health and CMV-seropositive. This sequence joins TRBV18 and TRBJ2-7; TRBD2 agrees at 9 bases. The sequenced material came from PBMCs. Here the CDR3 DNA reads TGTGCCAGCTCACCATTCGGCGGGGGGGAATCCTCCTACGAGCAGTACTTC. Encoded protein: CASSPFGGGESSYEQYF. Full variable domain (rest looked up from reference TRBV18 and TRBJ2-7): NAGVMQNPRHLVRRRGQEARLRCSPMKGHSHVYWYRQLPEEGLKFMVYLQKENIIDESGMPKERFSAEFPKEGPSILRIQQVVRGDSAAYFCASSPFGGGESSYEQYFGPGTRLTVT.